This TCR beta chain was identified in a study of control samples from healthy donors and cancer patients (dated by TCRdb to about 2020). About this clone: There is no known antigen for this receptor. No much larger clone is present one base from it, and per-base qualities are unavailable.

The CDR1 and CDR2 encoded by the germline V gene (reference sequence) are GTSNPN and SVGIG. Spanning cysteine to phenylalanine, the CDR3 consists of 11 amino acids. Kept here is only the CDR3 DNA, which spans 33 bases and is read in frame from base 1. The trim is 2 bases for V and 4 bases for J, with a gap of 6 bases between the germline ends. Library preparation employed the immunoSEQ multiplex PCR assay. The immuneACCESS repertoire file appears here via TCRdb, limited to in-frame rearrangements. These files lack a portion of the clones; in checked studies, under half of the deficit traces to unresolved V genes, and the cause of the others is not known. The sample yields 60,000 to 70,000 clones; over 75% were counted once. The ten biggest clones cover roughly 5.5% of the sample.

Material: blood. The V and J segments used are TRBV30 and TRBJ2-7; no D gene can be assigned with confidence. The sequence was collected from a man aged 40-50 years in good health. The base sequence is TGTGCCTGGAGTAAAGCTTACGAGCAGTACTTC. It translates to CAWSKAYEQYF. When the CDR3 is completed using the reference TRBV30 and TRBJ2-7 genes on either side, the full variable domain is SQTIHQWPATLVQPVGSPLSLECTVEGTSNPNLYWYRQAAGRGLQLLFYSVGIGQISSEVPQNLSASRPQDRQFILSSKKLLLSDSGFYLCAWSKAYEQYFGPGTRLTVT.